Following are 19 T cell receptor beta chains from one sample sequenced in a study of graft-versus-host responses after intestinal transplantation. For these receptors, no antigen is known. Using immunoSEQ multiplex PCR, the repertoire was profiled, and TCRdb retains in-frame clones only, with some absent. The data hold tens of thousands of clones, with about 95% observed a single time. Sequences were derived from unstimulated CD8+ T cells sorted from spleen or lymph node cells, sampled before transplant. Every receptor here comes from a human donor who was the organ donor for an intestinal transplant.

The chain is built from TRBV7-2 and TRBJ2-7, with TRBD2 matching 8 bases. There are 16 residues in the CDR3. Germline V lookup: CDR1 SGHTA, CDR2 FQGNSA. Trimming cost V 1 base and J 4 bases; bases outside gene matches: 9. As DNA, the CDR3 is TGTGCCAGCAGCTTAGTTTACAGCGGGGGTTTTTACGAGCAGTACTTC. Translated: CASSLVYSGGFYEQYF.

The sample holds one count of this clone. The chain combines TRBV30 with TRBJ2-1, with 9 positions matching TRBD1. The germline V gene encodes CDR1 GTSNPN and CDR2 SVGIG (reference sequence). Unmatched junction bases numbered 7, after V lost 2 bases and J lost 8 bases. CDR3 length equals 14 residues. The CDR3 DNA reads as TGTGCCTGGAGTTCCGGACAGGGGTTGGATGAGCAGTTCTTC. It translates to CAWSSGQGLDEQFF.

This chain uses TRBV9 with TRBJ2-3; possibly TRBD1 or TRBD2 for D (5 bases each). The length of the CDR3 is 16 residues. The germline V and J ends were trimmed by 0 bases and 9 bases, with 20 bases remaining between them. Germline CDR1 SGDLS, CDR2 YYNGEE. The CDR3 is CASSVAPGRDSLTQYF. CDR3 coding DNA: TGTGCCAGCAGCGTAGCCCCGGGACGCGATTCGTTAACGCAGTATTTT.

The chain combines TRBV7-9 with TRBJ2-5; a weak D match, TRBD1 (5 bases). The V gene lost 1 base and the J gene lost 3 bases, with 9 bases spanning the gap. Germline V lookup: CDR1 SEHNR, CDR2 FQNEAQ (reference sequence). This CDR3 has 14 amino acids. CDR3 DNA: TGTGCCAGCAGCTTAGACCAGGGAAAAGAGACCCAGTACTTC. Encoded protein: CASSLDQGKETQYF.

The chain links TRBV7-9 to TRBJ2-7, with D possibly being TRBD1 (6 bases). The germline gives CDR1 SEHNR, CDR2 FQNEAQ (reference sequence). Trimming removed 5 bases from V and 2 bases from J, with 13 bases in between. This CDR3 contains 14 residues. CDR3: CASSTGQRPYEQYF. The CDR3 bases are TGTGCCAGCAGCACAGGACAGCGACCCTACGAGCAGTACTTC. The full variable domain, its missing parts supplied by reference TRBV7-9 and TRBJ2-7, is DTGVSQNPRHKITKRGQNVTFRCDPISEHNRLYWYRQTLGQGPEFLTYFQNEAQLEKSRLLSDRFSAERPKGSFSTLEIQRTEQGDSAMYLCASSTGQRPYEQYFGPGTRLTVT.

V and J are TRBV6-5 and TRBJ2-3; 11 positions match TRBD2. There are 15 residues in the CDR3. The trim removed 4 bases at V and 4 bases at J, leaving 4 bases unmatched. The V gene's germline CDR1 is MNHEY and CDR2 SVGAGI. CDR3 in amino acids: CASSLLAGGPDTQYF. In DNA form, the CDR3 reads TGTGCCAGCAGTTTGTTAGCGGGGGGGCCAGATACGCAGTATTTT.

The CDR3 DNA sequence: TGTGCCAGCAGTTCGACAGGGGGCTCCGAGACCCAGTACTTC. As protein: CASSSTGGSETQYF. V and J are TRBV28 and TRBJ2-5; 10 bases are a match to TRBD1. V gave up 4 bases and J gave up 5 bases; unmatched junction bases: 4. CDR3 size: 14 residues. Germline loops: CDR1 MDHEN, CDR2 SYDVKM.

The chain links TRBV13 to TRBJ1-6; no reliable D call. This CDR3 region has 17 residues. The ends were cut back, 0 bases at V and 3 bases at J, with 12 bases in the middle. Per germline, CDR1 PRHDT and CDR2 FYEKMQ (reference sequence). In DNA, the CDR3 is TGTGCCAGCAGCTTAGGTGTCAGAGACATCTATAATTCACCCCTCCACTTT. As protein: CASSLGVRDIYNSPLHF.

This chain uses TRBV5-6 with TRBJ2-3; either TRBD1 or TRBD2 may supply D (5 bases each). Germline V gene lookup returns CDR1 SGHDT and CDR2 YYEEEE. With 2 bases removed from V and 0 bases from J, the gap between germline ends came to 22 bases. The CDR3 loop spans 19 amino acids. The CDR3 DNA follows: TGTGCCAGCAGCTTCGGGTGGGGGTCCCTCGTGACTAGCACAGATACGCAGTATTTT. Amino acid sequence: CASSFGWGSLVTSTDTQYF.

The chain couples TRBV27 to TRBJ2-5; 8 bases agree with TRBD1. CDR3 size: 12 residues. From germline, CDR1 is MNHEY and CDR2 SMNVEV (reference sequence). The junction had 10 bases not matched to a gene; V was cut back by 5 bases and J by 14 bases. CDR3 amino acids: CASSLIGDRPYF. The CDR3, as DNA: TGTGCCAGCAGTCTGATAGGGGACAGGCCATACTTC.

The rearrangement joins TRBV9 to TRBJ2-1; 14 bases map to TRBD2. The CDR3 length is 16 residues. CDR1 and CDR2 (germline): SGDLS, YYNGEE. V lost 3 bases to trimming and J lost 2 bases; unmatched junction nucleotides: 1. CDR3 in amino acids: CASSGLAGGPYNEQFF. Here the CDR3 DNA reads TGTGCCAGCAGCGGACTAGCGGGGGGGCCCTACAATGAGCAGTTCTTC.

This rearrangement joins TRBV9 to TRBJ2-3; TRBD2 is a possible D gene (6 bases). This CDR3 comprises 15 residues. V was pared by 0 bases and J by 2 bases, with 10 bases between. CDR1 is SGDLS and CDR2 is YYNGEE in the germline V gene. The CDR3 sequence: CASSVDGDFTDTQYF. CDR3 sequence (DNA): TGTGCCAGCAGCGTAGACGGGGACTTCACAGATACGCAGTATTTT.

This clone appeared once. For the CDR3, the DNA is TGTGCCAGCAGTTTAATCGGGAATCAGCCCCAGCATTTT. It translates to CASSLIGNQPQHF. The chain uses TRBV27 and TRBJ1-5; no clear D. V lost 2 bases, J lost 4 bases, and 6 bases lay in between. This CDR3 has 13 amino acids. Per the germline V gene, CDR1 is MNHEY and CDR2 is SMNVEV (reference sequence).

The chain is built from TRBV7-2 and TRBJ1-5; D perhaps matches TRBD1 (5 bases). Germline CDR1 SGHTA, CDR2 FQGNSA. The ends were cut back, 2 bases at V and 0 bases at J, with 20 bases in the middle. The CDR3 runs to 19 residues. The CDR3 nucleotides read TGTGCCAGCAGCTTATGGCCCCCGGGGACGGAATATAGCAATCAGCCCCAGCATTTT. Amino acids: CASSLWPPGTEYSNQPQHF.

The V and J genes are TRBV6-5 and TRBJ2-1; no clear D. Trimming left V 6 bases short and J 1 base short, with 13 bases between. The CDR3 sequence is 15 residues long. Germline V gene lookup returns CDR1 MNHEY and CDR2 SVGAGI. CDR3 region: CASSLRIGSYNEQFF. CDR3 coding DNA: TGTGCCAGCAGCTTGAGAATAGGGTCCTACAATGAGCAGTTCTTC.

This clone has only one observation. The chain couples TRBV7-8 to TRBJ2-7, with 7 bases matching TRBD2. The J segment lost 4 bases and the V segment lost 5 bases, leaving 11 bases of the junction unmatched. The CDR3 totals 15 residues. Germline CDR1 reads SGHVS; CDR2 reads FQNEAQ. The CDR3: CASSGGTTLTYEQYF. Here the CDR3 DNA reads TGTGCCAGCAGCGGAGGGACTACCCTCACATACGAGCAGTACTTC. The full variable domain, rest sourced from reference TRBV7-8 and TRBJ2-7, is GAGVSQSPRYKVAKRGQDVALRCDPISGHVSLFWYQQALGQGPEFLTYFQNEAQLDKSGLPSDRFFAERPEGSVSTLKIQRTQQEDSAVYLCASSGGTTLTYEQYFGPGTRLTVT.

V is TRBV4-1 and J is TRBJ1-2; perhaps TRBD1 as D (6 bases). Trimming took 2 bases from V and 4 from J, leaving 11 bases between them. CDR3 size: 14 residues. CDR1 and CDR2 (germline): MGHRA, YSYEKL. The CDR3: CASSQRDTGYGYTF. In DNA form, the CDR3 reads TGCGCCAGCAGCCAACGGGACACTGGCTATGGCTACACCTTC.

The V call is TRBV28, the J call TRBJ1-1; tentatively, D is TRBD1 (6 bases). V lost 6 bases and J 4 bases, leaving 15 bases between the germline ends. This CDR3 has 14 residues. Per germline, CDR1 MDHEN and CDR2 SYDVKM. DNA for the CDR3: TGTGCCAGCAGGCTCGCACAGGGTCGCACTGAAGCTTTCTTT. As protein: CASRLAQGRTEAFF.

The V call is TRBV5-5, the J call TRBJ2-7, with D unclear. CDR1 is SGHKS, CDR2 YYEKEE, per germline (reference sequence). The germline V and J ends were trimmed by 4 bases and 4 bases, with 15 bases remaining between them. This CDR3 is 14 amino acids long. The CDR3 nucleotides read TGTGCCAGCAGCACCTACCCGGTGGGATACGAGCAGTACTTC. Protein: CASSTYPVGYEQYF.